Below are 9 T cell receptor beta chains sequenced from a single sample in a study of vaccination and CD4 T cells after COVID-19. As for treatment: roughly 10-day PBMC culture with coronavirus spike peptide pools or control peptides (ViraFEST assay). Sequenced with the Oncomine TCR Beta short-read assay was DNA taken from cultured CD4+ T cells. TCRdb reanalysed the PCR reads using MiXCR and keeps one entry per CDR3 protein. The sample carries 8,500 to 10,000 distinct CDR3 sequences, about 50% recorded once. No antigen has been assigned to these receptors. The sample was CD4+ T cells from blood, cultured in vitro. The receptors stem from a human donor who had recovered from COVID-19.

DNA for the CDR3: TGTGCCAGCAGCTTAACAGGGGGCGATGGCTACACCTTC. Residues: CASSLTGGDGYTF. V and J are TRBV5-4 and TRBJ1-2; TRBD1 matches 9 bases. The V gene end was trimmed by 2 bases and the J gene end by 6 bases; junction bases not matched to a gene: 2. Looked up from germline, CDR1 is SGHNT and CDR2 is YYREEE (reference sequence). The CDR3 spans 13 residues. Filled out from reference TRBV5-4 and TRBJ1-2, the complete variable domain reads ETGVTQSPTHLIKTRGQQVTLRCSSQSGHNTVSWYQQALGQGPQFIFQYYREEENGRGNFPPRFSGLQFPNYSSELNVNALELDDSALYLCASSLTGGDGYTFGSGTRLTVV.

The chain carries TRBV2 and TRBJ1-6; 8 bases are a match to TRBD1. The CDR3 contains 14 residues. Germline-derived CDR1 and CDR2 are SNHLY and FYNNEI. J lost 8 bases, V lost 4 bases, and 4 bases had no gene match. CDR3 sequence: CASSADRGDSPLHF. In DNA form, the CDR3 reads TGTGCCAGCAGTGCTGACAGGGGTGATTCACCCCTCCACTTT.

This clonotype was seen more than once but under ten times. The CDR3 DNA is TGTGCCAGCAGCTTAGCCCCTGGGGCCACGGGGGAGACCCAGTACTTC. Amino acids: CASSLAPGATGETQYF. This chain links TRBV11-2 with TRBJ2-5, with D perhaps assigned TRBD1 or TRBD2 (5 bases each). Germline CDR1 and CDR2: SGHAT and FQNNGV. The germline V and J ends were trimmed by 1 base and 5 bases, with 17 bases remaining between them. The CDR3 has 16 amino acids.

This clonotype rates as medium-sized (0.01 to 0.1%). The genes are TRBV7-9 and TRBJ2-3; 10 bases match TRBD1. Germline-derived CDR1 and CDR2 are SEHNR and FQNEAQ (reference sequence). Germline trimming cut 10 bases from V and 3 bases from J; bases unmatched to any gene: 7. This CDR3 comprises 14 residues. The CDR3 region is CATTGTGATDTQYF. CDR3 coding DNA: TGTGCCACCACCGGGACAGGGGCAACAGATACGCAGTATTTT.

CDR3: CASSWGQTNTEAFF. CDR3 sequence (DNA): TGTGCCAGCAGTTGGGGACAGACGAACACTGAAGCTTTCTTT. The rearrangement links TRBV6-5 to TRBJ1-1; TRBD1 matches at 7 bases. J gave up 1 base and V 4 bases, and 3 bases lay outside the gene matches. This CDR3 has 14 amino acids. Germline V gene data show CDR1 as MNHEY and CDR2 as SVGAGI.

Sample share makes this clonotype medium-sized. The chain is built from TRBV6-5 and TRBJ1-1; tentatively, D is TRBD1 (6 bases). V dropped 2 bases and J dropped 4 bases, with 11 bases sitting between them. This CDR3 is built from 14 residues. CDR1 is MNHEY and CDR2 is SVGAGI in the germline V gene. The CDR3, as DNA: TGTGCCAGCAGTTACCCCGAGACAGGCACTGAAGCTTTCTTT. Its translation is CASSYPETGTEAFF.

This clonotype was seen more than once but under ten times. The chain joins TRBV6-1 to TRBJ1-5; D gene unclear. This CDR3 spans 15 amino acids. The V gene's germline CDR1 is MNHNS and CDR2 SASEGT. V lost 6 bases, J lost 3 bases, and 15 bases lay in between. Written as DNA, the CDR3 is TGTGCCAGCAGGATTGGGGTTGGAACCAATCAGCCCCAGCATTTT. This gives the protein CASRIGVGTNQPQHF.

The chain recombines TRBV30 with TRBJ2-1; 8 nucleotides align to TRBD1. The CDR3 runs 15 residues. V lost 2 bases and J lost 5; bases outside the gene matches: 8. CDR1 and CDR2 (germline): GTSNPN, SVGIG (reference sequence). The CDR3, as DNA: TGTGCCTGGAGTAGGAAGGACAGGGCCAACAATGAGCAGTTCTTC. Translating gives CAWSRKDRANNEQFF.

This rearrangement joins TRBV7-8 to TRBJ1-2; 7 bases are shared with TRBD1. J gave up 10 bases and V 1 base, and 9 bases lay outside the gene matches. Germline CDR1 is SGHVS and CDR2 is FQNEAQ. The CDR3 has 14 amino acids. The CDR3 here is CASSLGTDTGAYTF. The CDR3 DNA reads TGTGCCAGCAGCTTAGGGACGGATACAGGGGCCTACACCTTC.